Here is one T cell receptor (beta chain) with its context. Per the study methods: For nucleated cells, counts were estimated from reference gene primer amplification. Produced via immunoSEQ multiplex PCR; TCRdb's table is partial and in-frame only. V, J and clone size are taken as reported in that table, and D and trimming were inferred from the DNA itself. The sample lists about 150,000 clones; 80% to 90% were seen once. The source of the sample is a study of blood T cell repertoires in COVID-19. Across the whole study: Samples came from the United States, Italy and Spain, spanning acute and convalescent COVID-19. T cells, B-cell-depleted T cells, or PBMCs provided the cDNA or gDNA that served as material.

The Seattle patients joined while their infection was active and were tracked longitudinally afterward. Germline loops: CDR1 MDHEN, CDR2 SYDVKM. V lost 6 bases, J lost 4 bases, and 13 bases lay in between. The CDR3 is 14 amino acids. Sequencing used peripheral blood. V and J are TRBV28 and TRBJ1-5, with a tentative D call TRBD1 (5 bases). The receptor's source is a man younger than 30 with COVID-19, enrolled during active disease. The CDR3 coding sequence is TGTGCCAGCAGACCTATGACAGCGAATCAGCCCCAGCATTTT. Protein product: CASRPMTANQPQHF.